This T cell receptor (beta chain) was observed in a study of neurological immune-mediated disorders. Study-level points and caveats: Repertoires from 18 of 34 multiple sclerosis patients grouped phylogenetically into a related-CDR3 cluster, suggesting a possible signature. Because no CDR3 amino acid sequences were shared across subjects by expanded clones, private repertoires were suggested in all groups.

The method for making cDNA was 5'RACE, and it used 10-nucleotide random UMIs. TCRdb reprocessed the 5' RACE reads via MiXCR and lists one record per CDR3 protein. In the table there are 66,000 or so distinct CDR3 sequences, 5.2% of which are singletons. The CDR3 is made up of 16 amino acids. Looked up from germline, CDR1 is SGHVS and CDR2 is FQNEAQ. V gave up 5 bases and J gave up 6 bases, with 20 bases separating them. This clonotype has a handful of counts. Its antigen is unknown. Sequences were obtained from PBMCs. This TCR derives from a woman younger than 45 with multiple sclerosis. The gene calls are TRBV7-8 and TRBJ1-5, with D possibly matching TRBD1 (6 bases). CDR3 coding DNA: TGTGCCAGCAGCCCCGCGAGCAGGGGAGGCAGTCAGCCCCAGCATTTT. Translation gives CASSPASRGGSQPQHF.